This TCR beta chain was identified in a study of blood T cell repertoires in COVID-19. Overall study: There were acute and convalescent COVID-19 samples, and they came from the United States, Italy and Spain. T cells, B-cell-depleted T cells, or PBMCs supplied cDNA or gDNA.

In the authors' workflow: Reference gene primers were amplified, and this amplification served to estimate nucleated cell counts. Here immunoSEQ multiplex PCR was the method, and the copy in TCRdb shows in-frame clones only, minus some. V, J and clone size derive from that table, while D and trimming were established from the DNA sequence. The sample holds fewer than 400,000 clones, around 85% seen once. The CDR3 length is 13 residues. CDR1 and CDR2 (germline): SGDLS, YYNGEE. With 2 bases removed from V and 3 bases from J, the gap between germline ends came to 8 bases. The clonotype originates from a woman aged 18-30 years with acute or convalescent COVID-19. Material: peripheral blood. V is TRBV9 and J is TRBJ1-2; D is possibly TRBD1 (5 bases). The CDR3 protein is CASSVGLDYGYTF. The DNA for the CDR3 is TGTGCCAGCAGCGTGGGGCTCGACTATGGCTACACCTTC.